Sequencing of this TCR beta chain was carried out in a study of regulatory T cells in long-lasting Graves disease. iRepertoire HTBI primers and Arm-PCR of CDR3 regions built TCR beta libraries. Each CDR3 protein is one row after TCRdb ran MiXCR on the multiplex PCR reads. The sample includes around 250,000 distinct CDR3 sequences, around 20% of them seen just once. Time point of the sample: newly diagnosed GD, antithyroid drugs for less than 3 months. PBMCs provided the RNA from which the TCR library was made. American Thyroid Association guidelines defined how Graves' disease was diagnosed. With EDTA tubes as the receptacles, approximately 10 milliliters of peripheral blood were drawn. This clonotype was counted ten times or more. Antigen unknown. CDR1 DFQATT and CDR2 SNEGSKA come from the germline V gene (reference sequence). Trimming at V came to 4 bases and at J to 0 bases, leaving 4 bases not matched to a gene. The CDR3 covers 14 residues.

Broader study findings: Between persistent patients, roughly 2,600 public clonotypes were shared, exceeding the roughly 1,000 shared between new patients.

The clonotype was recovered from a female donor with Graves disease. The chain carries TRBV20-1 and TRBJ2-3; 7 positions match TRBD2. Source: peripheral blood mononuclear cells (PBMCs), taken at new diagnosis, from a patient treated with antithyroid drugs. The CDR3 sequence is CSAIGGSSTDTQYF. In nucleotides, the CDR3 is TGCAGTGCTATCGGGGGGAGTAGCACAGATACGCAGTATTTT.